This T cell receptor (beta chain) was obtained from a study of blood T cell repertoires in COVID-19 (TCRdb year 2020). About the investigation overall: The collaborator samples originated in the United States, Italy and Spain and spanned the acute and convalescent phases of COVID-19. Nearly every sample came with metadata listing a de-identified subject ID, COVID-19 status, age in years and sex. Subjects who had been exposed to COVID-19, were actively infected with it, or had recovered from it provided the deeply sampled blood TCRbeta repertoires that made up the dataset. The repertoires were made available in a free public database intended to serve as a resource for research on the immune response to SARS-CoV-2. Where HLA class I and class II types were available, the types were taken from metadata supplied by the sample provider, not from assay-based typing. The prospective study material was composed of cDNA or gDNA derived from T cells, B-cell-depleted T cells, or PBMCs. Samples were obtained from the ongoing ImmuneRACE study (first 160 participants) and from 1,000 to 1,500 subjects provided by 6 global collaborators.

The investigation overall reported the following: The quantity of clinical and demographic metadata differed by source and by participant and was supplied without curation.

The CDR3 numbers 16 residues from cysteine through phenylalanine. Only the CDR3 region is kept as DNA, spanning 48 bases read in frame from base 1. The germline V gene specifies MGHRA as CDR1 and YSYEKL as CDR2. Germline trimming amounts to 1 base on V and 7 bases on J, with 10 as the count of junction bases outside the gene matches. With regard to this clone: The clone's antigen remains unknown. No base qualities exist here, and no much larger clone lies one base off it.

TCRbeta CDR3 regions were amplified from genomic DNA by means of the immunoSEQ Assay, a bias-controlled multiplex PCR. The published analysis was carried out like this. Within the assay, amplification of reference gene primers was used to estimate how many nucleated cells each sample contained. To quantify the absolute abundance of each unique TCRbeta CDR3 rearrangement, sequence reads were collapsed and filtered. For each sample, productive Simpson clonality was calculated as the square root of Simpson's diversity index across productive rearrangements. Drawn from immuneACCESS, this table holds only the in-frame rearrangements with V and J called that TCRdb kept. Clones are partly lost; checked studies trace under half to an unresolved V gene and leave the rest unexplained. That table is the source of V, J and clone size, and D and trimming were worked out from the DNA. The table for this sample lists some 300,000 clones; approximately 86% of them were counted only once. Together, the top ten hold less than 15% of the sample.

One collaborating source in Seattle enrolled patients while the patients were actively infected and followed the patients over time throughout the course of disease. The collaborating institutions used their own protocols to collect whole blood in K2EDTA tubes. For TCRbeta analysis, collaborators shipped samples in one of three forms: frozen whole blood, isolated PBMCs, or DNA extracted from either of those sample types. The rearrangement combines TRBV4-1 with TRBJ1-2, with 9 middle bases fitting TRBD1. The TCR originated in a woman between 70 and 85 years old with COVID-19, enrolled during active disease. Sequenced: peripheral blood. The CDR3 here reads CASSQGEAQGAGGYTF. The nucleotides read TGCGCCAGCAGCCAAGGAGAGGCACAGGGGGCAGGTGGCTACACCTTC.